Listed below are T cell receptor beta chains from one sample, sequenced in a study. Via MiXCR, TCRdb re-called the 5' RACE reads, giving one row per CDR3 protein. The sample lists about 23,000 distinct CDR3 sequences; 30% were seen once. The sequencing input was tumor-infiltrating naive CD4+ T cells sorted from the breast tumor. The source of these receptors is a female donor with breast cancer. Each CDR3 is given with its conserved first and last residue. Fields, in order: V gene, J gene, D gene, clone size, CDR3 DNA, CDR3 protein. A D gene is named only where the DNA matches it firmly. Clone size is stated in some rows and not others, as once, few, many or a class when expanded.

>TRBV27|TRBJ1-2|NA|many
TGTGCCAGCAGTTTCCTTCCCGGGGAAGCTGGCTACACCTTC
CASSFLPGEAGYTF
>TRBV28|TRBJ2-7|NA|many
TGTGCCGCCACGAGGGGATTCTACGAGCAGTACTTC
CAATRGFYEQYF
>TRBV7-3|TRBJ2-1|NA|NA
TGTGCCAGCAGCCCAGGGCTGACGAGCGATGAGCAGTTCTTC
CASSPGLTSDEQFF
>TRBV12-3/TRBV12-4|TRBJ1-6|NA|NA
TGTGCCAGCAGTCTATCCTCGGGGGTGGGTTCACCCCTCCACTTT
CASSLSSGVGSPLHF
>TRBV5-8|TRBJ2-1|NA|many
TGTGCCAGCAGCTTGGACAATGAGCAGTTCTTC
CASSLDNEQFF
>TRBV20-1|TRBJ1-3|TRBD1|few
TGCAGTGCTGGAATTAATGCCGACAGGGGCGGAAACACCATATATTTT
CSAGINADRGGNTIYF
>TRBV5-1|TRBJ2-2|TRBD1|NA
TGCGCCAGCAGCTTAACAGGGGTGGAGACCGGGGAGCTGTTTTTT
CASSLTGVETGELFF
>TRBV6-1|TRBJ2-3|TRBD2|many
TGTGCCAGCAGCGTCGCTAGGGCGGGAGGGTTCACAGATACGCAGTATTTT
CASSVARAGGFTDTQYF
>TRBV20-1|TRBJ1-5|NA|once
TGCAGTGCTAGAGACACAAAAGGGCGGCATCAGCCCCAGCATTTT
CSARDTKGRHQPQHF
>TRBV9|TRBJ2-3|TRBD2|NA
TGTGCCAGCAGCGTTCGACTAGCGGGAGGGGTAGATACGCAGTATTTT
CASSVRLAGGVDTQYF
>TRBV20-1|TRBJ2-1|TRBD1|many
TGCAGTGCCCGACAGGGCTCCTACAATGAGCAGTTCTTC
CSARQGSYNEQFF
>TRBV7-3|TRBJ1-5|NA|few
TGTGCCAGCAGCTTAGATAGCAATCAGCCCCAGCATTTT
CASSLDSNQPQHF
>TRBV6-5|TRBJ1-6|NA|NA
TGTGCCACCCAGAGGGCGAGCTCCTATAATTCACCCCTCCACTTT
CATQRASSYNSPLHF
>TRBV6-6|TRBJ2-1|NA|NA
TGTGCCAGCAGTTACCGTCGCGGAGAATCCTACAATGAGCAGTTCTTC
CASSYRRGESYNEQFF
>TRBV6-5|TRBJ1-2|NA|few
TGTGCCAGCAGTTCTCCAGGGACCCATAACTATGGCTACACCTTC
CASSSPGTHNYGYTF
>TRBV5-1|TRBJ1-1|NA|NA
TGCGCCAGCAGCCAGGGAAGGTTGAACACTGAAGCTTTCTTT
CASSQGRLNTEAFF
>TRBV6-1|TRBJ2-3|NA|many
TGTGCCAGCAGTCACACAGATACGCAGTATTTT
CASSHTDTQYF
>TRBV12-3/TRBV12-4|TRBJ2-2|NA|many
TGTGCCAGCAGTTCGCGAGGCGGGGAGCTGTTTTTT
CASSSRGGELFF
>TRBV5-1|TRBJ2-2|NA|many
TGCGCCAGCAGCTCCGGGAGCACCGGGGAGCTGTTTTTT
CASSSGSTGELFF
>TRBV2|TRBJ2-5|NA|many
TGTGCCAGCAGCCATGGAGGGGAGACCCAGTACTTC
CASSHGGETQYF
>TRBV20-1|TRBJ2-1|NA|NA
TGCAGTGCTAGAGCGAGAGGGAGAAAGCAGTTCTTC
CSARARGRKQFF
>TRBV2|TRBJ2-5|NA|few
TGTGCCAGCAGTGAGGGAAAGGGTCGATCAGAGACCCAGTACTTC
CASSEGKGRSETQYF
>TRBV27|TRBJ1-5|NA|many
TGTGCCAGCAGTTTCAGGGGAGGGCAGCCCCAGCATTTT
CASSFRGGQPQHF